There are many counts of the clone carrying this TCR beta chain. Its target is not known. Looked up from germline, CDR1 is MDHEN and CDR2 is SYDVKM. The CDR3 is 15 residues long. Germline trimming cut 6 bases from V and 1 base from J; bases unmatched to any gene: 5. Amplified regions were TCR beta CDR3 sequences from RNA transcripts. An initial round of RT-PCR targeting the TCR CDR3 relied on the HTBI primer set. MiXCR, applied by TCRdb to the multiplex PCR reads, yields one record per CDR3 protein. The table lists a few hundred thousand distinct CDR3 sequences, 12% to 15% of them singletons. The sample comes from a study of T cells in Graves' hyperthyroidism and ophthalmopathy. Study-level findings and limits: The model anticipated ophthalmopathy a median 6.5 months pre-onset.

The sequence derives from a woman aged 40 to 50 with Graves' ophthalmopathy. The chain has TRBV28 and TRBJ1-2; 10 bases align to TRBD1. The sample consisted of blood. CDR3 amino acids: CASRTGGAINYGYTF. Here the CDR3 DNA reads TGTGCCAGCAGGACAGGGGGCGCGATTAACTATGGCTACACCTTC.